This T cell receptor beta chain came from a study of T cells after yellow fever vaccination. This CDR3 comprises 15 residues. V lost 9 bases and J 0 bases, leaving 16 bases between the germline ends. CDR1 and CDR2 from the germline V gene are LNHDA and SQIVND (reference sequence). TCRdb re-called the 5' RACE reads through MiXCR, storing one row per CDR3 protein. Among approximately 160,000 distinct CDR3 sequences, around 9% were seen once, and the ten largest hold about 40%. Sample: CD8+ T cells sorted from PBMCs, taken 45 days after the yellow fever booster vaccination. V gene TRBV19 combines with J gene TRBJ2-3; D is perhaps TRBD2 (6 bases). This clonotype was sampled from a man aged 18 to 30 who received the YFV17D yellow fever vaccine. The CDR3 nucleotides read TGTGCCAGGAGGGTCGGGGGTGATAGCACAGATACGCAGTATTTT. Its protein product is CARRVGGDSTDTQYF.